A selection of T cell receptor beta chains follows, all from one sample in a study of a mutant IDH1 vaccine in newly diagnosed glioma. The assay was immunoSEQ multiplex PCR, and TCRdb's table has in-frame clones only and misses some. The repertoire holds approximately 100,000 clones, 70% to 90% seen once, with under 0.65% in the top ten. Specimen: PBMCs, collected from a glioma patient treated with radiotherapy, temozolomide or both. All receptors come from a woman between 45 and 65 years old with glioma. Each CDR3 is given with its conserved first and last residue. The order of the fields is J gene, D gene, V gene, clone size, CDR3 protein, CDR3 DNA. D genes are given only for firm matches. Clone size appears in some rows only: once, few, many, or a class for an expanded clone.

>TRBJ2-1|TRBD2|TRBV5-1|NA
CASSRTGGSYEQFF
TGCGCCAGCAGCAGAACGGGGGGAAGCTATGAGCAGTTCTTC
>TRBJ1-2|TRBD1|TRBV27|NA
CASSPDRDYGYTF
TGTGCCAGCAGTCCGGACAGGGACTATGGCTACACCTTC
>TRBJ2-2|NA|TRBV6-1|NA
CASSERGASGELFF
TGTGCCAGCAGTGAAAGGGGGGCGAGCGGGGAGCTGTTTTTT
>TRBJ1-1|NA|TRBV5-6|NA
CASSLEWAGNTEAFF
TGTGCCAGCAGCTTGGAATGGGCAGGGAACACTGAAGCTTTCTTT
>TRBJ2-2|NA|TRBV19|NA
CASSTSMLHPGELFF
TGTGCCAGTAGTACCTCCATGCTTCATCCCGGGGAGCTGTTTTTT
>TRBJ2-1|TRBD1|TRBV10-3|NA
CAISQQGYTYNEQFF
TGTGCCATCAGTCAACAGGGGTACACCTACAATGAGCAGTTCTTC
>TRBJ1-2|NA|TRBV28|NA
CASSQLAPNYGYTF
TGTGCCAGCAGTCAACTAGCTCCTAACTATGGCTACACCTTC
>TRBJ2-7|TRBD2|TRBV5-1|once
CASSPGLAEPEGQYF
TGCGCCAGCAGCCCGGGACTAGCGGAGCCCGAAGGGCAGTACTTC
>TRBJ1-2|NA|TRBV11-2|NA
CASSLNVDYGYTF
TGTGCCAGCAGCTTAAACGTTGACTATGGCTACACCTTC
>TRBJ2-7|NA|TRBV28|NA
CASSFGGPNYEQYF
TGTGCCAGCAGTTTTGGGGGGCCTAACTACGAGCAGTACTTC
>TRBJ1-4|TRBD1|TRBV5-4|few
CASSPGQANEKLFF
TGTGCCAGCAGCCCGGGACAGGCGAATGAAAAACTGTTTTTT
>TRBJ1-1|NA|TRBV5-8|NA
CASSLPGNTEAFF
TGTGCCAGCAGCTTGCCAGGGAATACTGAAGCTTTCTTT
>TRBJ2-1|TRBD2|TRBV19|NA
CASSVPGLAGYEQFF
TGTGCCAGTAGTGTCCCGGGACTAGCGGGATATGAGCAGTTCTTC
>TRBJ1-5|NA|TRBV7-9|NA
CASSAADSNQPQHF
TGTGCCAGCAGCGCGGCCGATAGCAATCAGCCCCAGCATTTT
>TRBJ1-3|NA|TRBV6-6|NA
CASSWTARSGNTIYF
TGTGCCAGCAGTTGGACAGCCCGCTCTGGAAACACCATATATTTT
>TRBJ2-2|NA|TRBV4-1|NA
CASSQSITRGAGGELFF
TGCGCCAGCAGCCAATCGATCACCCGTGGGGCAGGCGGGGAGCTGTTTTTT
>TRBJ1-5|NA|TRBV7-9|NA
CASSSPGGSNQPQHF
TGTGCCAGCAGTTCTCCCGGGGGAAGCAATCAGCCCCAGCATTTT
>TRBJ1-1|TRBD1|TRBV5-1|NA
CASSFSGQGAGNTEAFF
TGCGCCAGCAGCTTCTCGGGACAGGGGGCGGGAAACACTGAAGCTTTCTTT
>TRBJ1-2|NA|TRBV6-1|few
CASSEPGLNYGYTF
TGTGCCAGCAGTGAACCGGGCCTTAACTATGGCTACACCTTC
>TRBJ1-6|TRBD1|TRBV4-1|NA
CASSTGGGNSPLHF
TGCGCCAGCAGCACAGGGGGTGGGAATTCACCCCTCCACTTT
>TRBJ2-5|NA|TRBV4-1|NA
CASSQDAPTAYQETQYF
TGCGCCAGCAGCCAAGATGCTCCCACAGCATACCAAGAGACCCAGTACTTC
>TRBJ2-6|NA|TRBV28|NA
CASSLDRSGANVLTF
TGTGCCAGCAGTTTAGACAGGTCGGGGGCCAACGTCCTGACTTTC
>TRBJ2-7|NA|TRBV19|NA
CARTGYEQYF
TGTGCCAGGACAGGCTACGAGCAGTACTTC
>TRBJ1-5|NA|TRBV30|NA
CAWSDRDNQPQHF
TGTGCCTGGAGTGACAGGGACAATCAGCCCCAGCATTTT
>TRBJ1-5|NA|TRBV18|NA
CASSPGGPAQPQHF
TGTGCCAGCTCACCAGGGGGACCGGCTCAGCCCCAGCATTTT
>TRBJ1-1|TRBD1|TRBV7-2|NA
CASSSGQGNTEAFF
TGTGCCAGCAGCTCGGGACAGGGGAACACTGAAGCTTTCTTT
>TRBJ2-7|NA|TRBV29-1|NA
CSVEGVGGSYEQYF
TGCAGCGTTGAAGGGGTGGGAGGTTCCTACGAGCAGTACTTC
>TRBJ2-1|NA|TRBV7-3|NA
CASSPSLISSRNEQFF
TGTGCCAGCAGCCCCTCCCTCATATCGAGCAGGAATGAGCAGTTCTTC
>TRBJ1-6|NA|TRBV27|NA
CASSPLGGGRRNNSPLHF
TGTGCCAGCAGTCCACTTGGTGGGGGGAGGAGGAATAATTCACCCCTCCACTTT
>TRBJ2-7|NA|TRBV21-1|NA
CASSKGRSSKGSYEQYF
TGTGCCAGCAGCAAAGGAAGATCCTCCAAGGGCTCCTACGAGCAGTACTTC
>TRBJ2-2|TRBD2|TRBV4-1|NA
CASSQDGEGWDTGELFF
TGCGCCAGCAGCCAAGATGGGGAGGGTTGGGACACCGGGGAGCTGTTTTTT
>TRBJ1-1|NA|TRBV5-4|NA
CASSPSYSSTEAFF
TGTGCCAGCAGCCCCTCCTACTCGAGCACTGAAGCTTTCTTT
>TRBJ1-2|NA|TRBV21-1|NA
CASSKVAGQFGYTF
TGTGCCAGCAGCAAAGTGGCAGGCCAGTTTGGCTACACCTTC
>TRBJ1-1|TRBD1|TRBV6-6|NA
CASSQGGTEAFF
TGTGCCAGCAGCCAGGGGGGTACTGAAGCTTTCTTT
>TRBJ1-1|NA|TRBV20-1|NA
CSLRGYTEAFF
TGCAGCCTGAGGGGGTACACTGAAGCTTTCTTT
>TRBJ2-3|TRBD2|TRBV29-1|NA
CSVEDLAGAWGTDTQYF
TGCAGCGTTGAAGATCTAGCGGGAGCTTGGGGCACAGATACGCAGTATTTT
>TRBJ2-5|NA|TRBV11-2|NA
CASSPAGRIEQTQYF
TGTGCCAGCAGCCCGGCGGGCCGGATCGAGCAGACCCAGTACTTC
>TRBJ2-5|TRBD2|TRBV14|NA
CASRLAGAETQYF
TGTGCCAGCAGACTAGCGGGAGCAGAGACCCAGTACTTC
>TRBJ1-2|TRBD1|TRBV6-1|NA
CASSPPLGQACF
TGTGCCAGCAGCCCCCCGTTGGGACAGGCATGTTTC
>TRBJ2-1|NA|TRBV6-5|NA
CASSYSLGSYNEQFF
TGTGCCAGCAGTTACAGCCTAGGCTCCTACAATGAGCAGTTCTTC
>TRBJ2-5|TRBD2|TRBV9|NA
CASSVESGAQETQYF
TGTGCCAGCAGCGTAGAAAGCGGGGCCCAAGAGACCCAGTACTTC
>TRBJ2-3|NA|TRBV29-1|NA
CSAGPTTDTQYF
TGCAGCGCTGGACCGACAACAGATACGCAGTATTTT
>TRBJ2-3|TRBD1|TRBV7-8|few
CASSLRGTGPLTDTQYF
TGTGCCAGCAGCTTAAGGGGGACAGGGCCCCTCACAGATACGCAGTATTTT
>TRBJ2-3|NA|TRBV7-9|NA
CASSFSDTQYF
TGTGCCAGCAGCTTTTCGGATACGCAGTATTTT
>TRBJ1-4|TRBD1|TRBV27|NA
CASSGTGGYSNEKLFF
TGTGCCAGCAGTGGGACAGGGGGCTACTCTAATGAAAAACTGTTTTTT
>TRBJ2-3|TRBD2|TRBV7-9|NA
CASSFSGSHGDTQYF
TGTGCCAGCAGCTTTAGCGGGAGCCATGGAGATACGCAGTATTTT
>TRBJ1-2|NA|TRBV28|NA
CASSFGQSYGYTF
TGTGCCAGCAGTTTTGGTCAGAGCTATGGCTACACCTTC
>TRBJ2-2|TRBD2|TRBV27|NA
CASSSRTSGLNTGELFF
TGTGCCAGCAGTTCGCGGACTAGCGGGCTGAACACCGGGGAGCTGTTTTTT
>TRBJ2-7|TRBD1|TRBV6-5|NA
CASTRDRGSYEQYF
TGTGCCAGCACCCGGGACAGGGGATCCTACGAGCAGTACTTC
>TRBJ1-1|NA|TRBV7-9|NA
CASSPGSSEAFF
TGTGCCAGCAGCCCCGGTAGCTCTGAAGCTTTCTTT
>TRBJ1-4|NA|TRBV5-4|NA
CASSQTGGTNEKLFF
TGTGCCAGCAGCCAGACAGGCGGAACTAATGAAAAACTGTTTTTT
>TRBJ2-7|TRBD2|TRBV4-2|once
CASSPSGTSGYEQYF
TGTGCCAGCAGCCCTTCCGGGACTAGCGGATACGAGCAGTACTTC
>TRBJ1-5|NA|TRBV28|NA
CASSLANQPQHF
TGTGCCAGCAGTTTGGCAAATCAGCCCCAGCATTTT
>TRBJ2-5|NA|TRBV6-1|NA
CASSDRATQETQYF
TGTGCCAGCAGTGACAGGGCAACCCAAGAGACCCAGTACTTC
>TRBJ1-5|TRBD1|TRBV28|NA
CAIRQGGYSNQPQHF
TGTGCCATCCGACAGGGGGGATATAGCAATCAGCCCCAGCATTTT